What follows are 3 T cell receptor beta chains derived from one specimen sequenced in a study of neurological immune-mediated disorders. TCRdb processed the 5' RACE reads anew with MiXCR; each CDR3 protein has one entry. The repertoire holds nearly 45,000 distinct CDR3 sequences, with 20% to 25% as singletons. Time point: technical triplicate 3. Input material: PBMCs. These receptors were obtained from a man between 60 and 75 years old with HTLV-1-associated myelopathy (HAM/TSP).

This clonotype was observed at least ten times. The V and J genes are TRBV20-1 and TRBJ1-2, with 8 bases aligning to TRBD1. The CDR3 consists of 15 residues. Germline CDR1 reads DFQATT; CDR2 reads SNEGSKA (reference sequence). J gave up 6 bases and V 3 bases, and 12 bases lay outside the gene matches. CDR3 sequence (DNA): TGCAGTGCTAGGGAGACAGGGGCCCTCAGTGATGGCTACACCTTC. As protein: CSARETGALSDGYTF.

In this sample, this clonotype turned up many times. V and J are TRBV12-3 or TRBV12-4 and TRBJ1-6, with 8 bases that match TRBD1. Unmatched junction bases numbered 11, after V lost 4 bases and J lost 9 bases. The CDR3 has 16 residues. This CDR3 reads CASSSGQGAGSSPLHF. CDR3 in DNA: TGTGCCAGCAGTTCCGGACAGGGTGCCGGCAGTTCACCCCTCCACTTT.

This clonotype was seen ten or more times. V gene TRBV20-1 combines with J gene TRBJ2-7; D not resolved. CDR1 DFQATT and CDR2 SNEGSKA come from the germline V gene (reference sequence). The CDR3 has 13 amino acids. V lost 0 bases and J 0 bases, leaving 6 bases between the germline ends. The CDR3 loop reads CSARDQSSYEQYF. In DNA form, the CDR3 reads TGCAGTGCTAGAGATCAGAGCTCCTACGAGCAGTACTTC.